The 11 T cell receptor beta chains given below trace back to one sample, sequenced in a study of blood T cell repertoires in COVID-19. The repertoire was sequenced with immunoSEQ multiplex PCR; TCRdb's copy has only in-frame clones and lacks some. The data contain a few hundred thousand clones, about 82% of them singletons. The sequencing input was peripheral blood. The receptors stem from a man older than 75 with acute or convalescent COVID-19.

The chain uses TRBV28 and TRBJ1-1, with 9 bases matching TRBD1. V lost 4 bases to trimming and J lost 8 bases; unmatched junction nucleotides: 2. Germline V gene data show CDR1 as MDHEN and CDR2 as SYDVKM. The CDR3 contains 12 residues. The CDR3 sequence: CASSWGQGEAFF. CDR3 coding DNA: TGTGCCAGCAGTTGGGGACAGGGAGAAGCTTTCTTT. The full variable domain, completed using reference TRBV28 and TRBJ1-1, is DVKVTQSSRYLVKRTGEKVFLECVQDMDHENMFWYRQDPGLGLRLIYFSYDVKMKEKGDIPEGYSVSREKKERFSLILESASTNQTSMYLCASSWGQGEAFFGQGTRLTVV.

The genes are TRBV5-1 and TRBJ2-6; a weak D match, TRBD1 (5 bases). V was trimmed by 1 base and J by 0 bases, leaving 5 bases between them. Looked up from germline, CDR1 is SGHRS and CDR2 is YFSETQ. This CDR3 is 15 amino acids long. The CDR3 protein is CASSLTGSGANVLTF. CDR3 in DNA: TGCGCCAGCAGCTTGACAGGCTCTGGGGCCAACGTCCTGACTTTC.

This chain connects TRBV25-1 to TRBJ1-1, with D possibly matching TRBD1 (6 bases). Germline CDR1 reads MGHDK; CDR2 reads SYGVNS. The CDR3 contains 14 residues. The germline V and J ends were trimmed by 6 bases and 0 bases, with 11 bases remaining between them. This CDR3 reads CASRAGAMNTEAFF. The CDR3 nucleotides read TGTGCCAGCAGAGCAGGGGCCATGAACACTGAAGCTTTCTTT.

V and J are TRBV19 and TRBJ2-7; D is perhaps TRBD1 (7 bases). V shed 7 bases and J shed 3 bases, with 16 bases lying between them. The CDR3 covers 14 residues. Germline V lookup: CDR1 LNHDA, CDR2 SQIVND (reference sequence). DNA for the CDR3: TGTGCCAGTAACGCAGGGGGGTTTGACTACGAGCAGTACTTC. Its translation: CASNAGGFDYEQYF.

V gene TRBV11-2 combines with J gene TRBJ2-5; D is perhaps TRBD2 (7 bases). This CDR3 spans 17 amino acids. Germline V gene data show CDR1 as SGHAT and CDR2 as FQNNGV. The germline V and J ends were trimmed by 5 bases and 4 bases, with 23 bases remaining between them. For the CDR3, the DNA is TGTGCCAGCAGCCGGCGAGGGCGGGAGAGGGGGGGAGAGACCCAGTACTTC. It is translated as CASSRRGRERGGETQYF.

The V call is TRBV28, the J call TRBJ2-7, with a possible D match to TRBD1 (6 bases). Deletions cut 2 bases from V and 2 bases from J, with 7 bases between. CDR3 length equals 13 residues. CDR1 MDHEN and CDR2 SYDVKM come from the germline V gene. The CDR3 coding sequence is TGTGCCAGCAGTTTAGCAGGGGCCTACGAGCAGTACTTC. Its translation is CASSLAGAYEQYF.

In nucleotides, the CDR3 is TGTGCCAGCAGCCAAGATCTAACCGGGGGAGCTTTCTTT. Encoded protein: CASSQDLTGGAFF. The chain has TRBV14 and TRBJ1-1, with D tentatively TRBD1 (5 bases). V lost 0 bases and J lost 10, with 12 bases in between. The CDR3 totals 13 residues. CDR1 and CDR2 (germline): SGHDN, FVKESK.

Comment on this clone: Within the sample, other DNA sequences also encode this same CDR3. The V and J genes are TRBV18 and TRBJ1-1, with 7 bases lining up with TRBD1. This CDR3 has 13 residues. The V gene's germline CDR1 is KGHSH and CDR2 LQKENI. V trimming: 5 bases; J trimming: 2 bases; junction bases outside the gene matches: 2. The CDR3 coding sequence is TGTGCCAGCTCAGGGGACAGAAACACTGAAGCTTTCTTT. It encodes CASSGDRNTEAFF. The full variable domain, with the rest looked up from reference TRBV18 and TRBJ1-1, is NAGVMQNPRHLVRRRGQEARLRCSPMKGHSHVYWYRQLPEEGLKFMVYLQKENIIDESGMPKERFSAEFPKEGPSILRIQQVVRGDSAAYFCASSGDRNTEAFFGQGTRLTVV.

This rearrangement joins TRBV10-2 to TRBJ2-3, with D perhaps TRBD1 (6 bases). The V end lost 0 bases, the J end lost 4 bases, and 11 bases lay between the germline ends. Looked up from germline, CDR1 is WSHSY and CDR2 is SAAADI. The CDR3 contains 15 residues. The CDR3 DNA is TGCGCCAGCAGTGAGTCGTGGGGGCGAGCAGATACGCAGTATTTT. It translates to CASSESWGRADTQYF.

The chain uses TRBV3-1 (or the pseudogene TRBV3-2) and TRBJ2-1, with 9 bases aligning to TRBD1. The J segment lost 4 bases and the V segment lost 1 base, leaving 2 bases of the junction unmatched. This CDR3 spans 15 amino acids. CDR1 is LGHDT, CDR2 YNNKEL, per germline (reference sequence). The CDR3 nucleotides read TGTGCCAGCAGCCAAGGGACAGGGGTATACAATGAGCAGTTCTTC. It specifies CASSQGTGVYNEQFF.

This clone was detected only once. This chain links TRBV7-2 with TRBJ1-6, with TRBD1 matching over 8 bases. There are 14 residues in the CDR3. The junction had 2 bases not matched to a gene; V was cut back by 6 bases and J by 4 bases. Germline V lookup: CDR1 SGHTA, CDR2 FQGNSA. CDR3 sequence reads: CASSTGGYNSPLHF. The CDR3 region has the DNA TGTGCCAGCAGTACAGGGGGTTATAATTCACCCCTCCACTTT.